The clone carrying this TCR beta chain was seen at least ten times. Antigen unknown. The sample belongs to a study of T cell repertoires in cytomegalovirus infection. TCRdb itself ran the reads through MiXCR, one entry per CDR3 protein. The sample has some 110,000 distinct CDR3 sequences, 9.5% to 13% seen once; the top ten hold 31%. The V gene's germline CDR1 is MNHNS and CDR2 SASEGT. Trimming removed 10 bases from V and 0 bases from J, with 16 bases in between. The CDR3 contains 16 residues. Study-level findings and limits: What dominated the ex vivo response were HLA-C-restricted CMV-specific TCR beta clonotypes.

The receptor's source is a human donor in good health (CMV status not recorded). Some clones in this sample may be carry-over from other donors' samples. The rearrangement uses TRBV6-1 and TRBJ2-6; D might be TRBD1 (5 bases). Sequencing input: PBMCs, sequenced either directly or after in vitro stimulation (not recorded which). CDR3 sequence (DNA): TGTGCCACCAGACAGCCCCTCCTCTCTGGGGCCAACGTCCTGACTTTC. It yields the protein CATRQPLLSGANVLTF.